This T cell receptor beta chain was identified in a study of blood T cell repertoires in COVID-19. Libraries were prepared by immunoSEQ multiplex PCR; TCRdb keeps only in-frame clonotypes and omits some of them. The sample lists around 140,000 clones, approximately 78% occurring once. The germline V and J ends were trimmed by 5 bases and 9 bases, with 17 bases remaining between them. Germline CDR1 reads PRHDT; CDR2 reads FYEKMQ (reference sequence). The CDR3 totals 15 residues. The chain combines TRBV13 with TRBJ1-6; D is undetermined. The sample taken for sequencing was PBMCs or T cells enriched from blood (not recorded which). This receptor was identified in a woman in her forties or fifties who had recovered from COVID-19. CDR3 DNA: TGTGCCAGCAGCCCGGAGAGGGTATGGAGTTCACCCCTCCACTTT. This codes for CASSPERVWSSPLHF. The full variable domain, rest sourced from reference TRBV13 and TRBJ1-6, is AAGVIQSPRHLIKEKRETATLKCYPIPRHDTVYWYQQGPGQDPQFLISFYEKMQSDKGSIPDRFSAQQFSDYHSELNMSSLELGDSALYFCASSPERVWSSPLHFGNGTRLTVT.